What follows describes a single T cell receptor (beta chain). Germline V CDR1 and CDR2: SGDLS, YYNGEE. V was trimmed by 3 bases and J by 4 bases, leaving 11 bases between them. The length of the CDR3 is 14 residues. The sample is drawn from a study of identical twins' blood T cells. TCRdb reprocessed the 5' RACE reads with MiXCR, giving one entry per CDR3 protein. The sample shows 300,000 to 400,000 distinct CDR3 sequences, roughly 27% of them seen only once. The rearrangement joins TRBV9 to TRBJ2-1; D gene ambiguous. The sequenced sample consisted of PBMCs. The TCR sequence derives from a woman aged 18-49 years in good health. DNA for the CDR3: TGTGCCAGCAGCGCTGAGAAGCAGTACAATGAGCAGTTCTTC. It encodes CASSAEKQYNEQFF.